This entry describes one T cell receptor (beta chain). The antigen remains unidentified. This sample stems from a study of brain T cells in children with intractable seizures. Findings and limits, study-wide: Viral specificity was inferred only from CDR3 similarity; HCMV serostatus was unknown. Known viral epitope-specific CDR3s closely matched each case's top public brain CDR3.

Sequencing was performed with immunoSEQ multiplex PCR; in TCRdb, only in-frame clones are kept and a portion is missing. In the table there are about 7,400 clones, around 70% of which are singletons. Only cases whose brain tissue showed the highest T cell transcript signatures were sequenced. Pre-surgery treatment included at least one anti-epileptic drug. CDR1 and CDR2 from the germline V gene are SGHTA and FQGTGA. This CDR3 contains 18 residues. The J segment lost 0 bases and the V segment lost 5 bases, leaving 6 bases of the junction unmatched. The TCR was taken from a boy under two years old with tuberous sclerosis and intractable seizures. V gene TRBV7-3 combines with J gene TRBJ2-1; TRBD2 matches at 14 bases. This sample comprised resected brain tissue, obtained at surgery. Written as DNA, the CDR3 is TGTGCCAGCAGCCCTGGGACTAGCGGGAGAAGCTCCTACAATGAGCAGTTCTTC. Encoded protein: CASSPGTSGRSSYNEQFF.